These T cell receptor beta chains were read from a single sample in a study of blood T cell repertoires in COVID-19. Some clones are missing from TCRdb's copy, which holds only in-frame ones; the method was immunoSEQ multiplex PCR. The table records tens of thousands of clones, roughly 70% of them present only once. Input material: peripheral blood. The receptors were sampled from a human donor with acute or convalescent COVID-19. The donor label of this sample is uncertain. Both conserved end residues are part of each CDR3. Fields, in order: J gene, D gene, V gene, clone size, CDR3 DNA, CDR3 protein. D genes are given only for firm matches. Part of the rows lack a size; the others show once, few, many or a class for expanded clones.

TRBJ2-1 . TRBV13 . TGTGCCAGCAGCCGAGACCCCCAGCGGAGACGATACAATGAGCAGTTCTTC CASSRDPQRRRYNEQFF
TRBJ2-5 . TRBV6-5 . TGTGCCAGCAGTTACCGGCGGACCGAGGGAGAGACCCAGTACTTC CASSYRRTEGETQYF
TRBJ2-7 . TRBV5-6 . TGTGCCAGCACTTCGACCCAGGACGGGAGTCGCGAGCAGTACTTC CASTSTQDGSREQYF
TRBJ1-2 . TRBV5-1 once TGCGCCAGCAGCTTCGGTCGGGGTGGCTACACCTTC CASSFGRGGYTF
TRBJ2-1 TRBD1 TRBV15 . TGTGCCACCAGCAGAGATCCACCGGGAGACAGGGGGGCGAGGAATGAGCAGTTCTTC CATSRDPPGDRGARNEQFF
TRBJ2-5 . TRBV5-6 . TGTGCCAGCAGCTTAGGGCGGGGCGGCCCTGAGACCCAGTACTTC CASSLGRGGPETQYF
TRBJ1-2 . TRBV9 . TGTGCCAGCAGCGTAGAAGACAGAAGTAACTATGGCTACACCTTC CASSVEDRSNYGYTF
TRBJ2-1 . TRBV7-6 . TGTGCCAGCAGCTTAAGGGGAAAGGGTTACAATGAGCAGTTCTTC CASSLRGKGYNEQFF
TRBJ1-5 . TRBV25-1 . TGTGCCAGCAGTGAATCGGGGGGGAATCAGCCCCAGCATTTT CASSESGGNQPQHF
TRBJ2-3 . TRBV5-1 . TGCGCCAGCAGCAAGCCAGGGTCAGATACGCAGTATTTT CASSKPGSDTQYF
TRBJ2-7 TRBD2 TRBV7-8 . TGTGCCAGCAGCCCGATATTAGCGGGAGTTGGCGAGCAGTACTTC CASSPILAGVGEQYF
TRBJ2-1 TRBD2 TRBV6-2/TRBV6-3 . TGTGCCAGCAGTGCAACTAGCGGCAAGAGCTCCTACAATGAGCAGTTCTTC CASSATSGKSSYNEQFF
TRBJ2-3 . TRBV9 . TGTGCCAGCACCTCCAGCGGATCAGATACGCAGTATTTT CASTSSGSDTQYF
TRBJ2-1 . TRBV3-1/TRBV3-2 once TGTGCCAGCAGCCCTCGGAGGAGCTCCTACAATGAGCAGTTCTTC CASSPRRSSYNEQFF
TRBJ2-5 . TRBV18 . TGTGCCAGCTCAATTGACCAGGAAGAGACCCAGTACTTC CASSIDQEETQYF
TRBJ1-1 . TRBV10-3 . TGTGCCATCAGACAGGGCGTGAACACTGAAGCTTTCTTT CAIRQGVNTEAFF
TRBJ1-2 TRBD1 TRBV27 . TGTGCCAGCAGTCGGGGACAGTTGGGCTATGGCTACACCTTC CASSRGQLGYGYTF
TRBJ1-3 . TRBV10-3 . TGTGCCATCAGTGAGCAGGGGTTACTAGATGGAAACACCATATATTTT CAISEQGLLDGNTIYF
TRBJ1-5 TRBD1 TRBV2 . TGTGCCAGCACCCGACAGGGGGTCAGCAATCAGCCCCAGCATTTT CASTRQGVSNQPQHF
TRBJ1-1 TRBD1 TRBV5-1 . TGCGCCAGCAGCTCCCAGGGGGTGGGTACTGAAGCTTTCTTT CASSSQGVGTEAFF
TRBJ2-2 TRBD2 TRBV5-6 . TGTGCCAGCACCTCCCGGCGGGGCCTAGCGGGTGCGAACACCGGGGAGCTGTTTTTT CASTSRRGLAGANTGELFF
TRBJ1-1 . TRBV19 . TGTGCCAGTACCTTATCCACCGGGAACACTGAAGCTTTCTTT CASTLSTGNTEAFF
TRBJ2-1 TRBD2 TRBV5-4 . TGTGCCAGCAGCTTGGGGACTAGCGGGAGGAGCGAGCAGTTCTTC CASSLGTSGRSEQFF
TRBJ1-4 TRBD1 TRBV4-1 . TGCGCCAGCAGCCAAGAGAATGGTGGGAGACAGGGGAACGAAAAACTGTTTTTT CASSQENGGRQGNEKLFF
TRBJ1-5 TRBD1 TRBV10-3 . TGTGCCATCAGCGGACAGGGAGAGGGCAATCAGCCCCAGCATTTT CAISGQGEGNQPQHF
TRBJ1-1 TRBD1 TRBV10-1 . TGCGCCAGCAGTGAGTCTAGCAGGGGGAAAGCTGAAGCTTTCTTT CASSESSRGKAEAFF
TRBJ1-5 TRBD1 TRBV2 few TGTGCCAGCAACGAGTGGACAGGGGATCAGCCCCAGCATTTT CASNEWTGDQPQHF
TRBJ2-3 . TRBV2 . TGTGCCAGCATGCGCCGAAGCACAGATACGCAGTATTTT CASMRRSTDTQYF
TRBJ1-2 TRBD1 TRBV28 . TGTGCCAGCCTTCGACAGGGCTATAGCTATGGCTACACCTTC CASLRQGYSYGYTF
TRBJ2-5 TRBD2 TRBV7-2 . TGTGCCAGCAGCATCGGTAGCGGGGTACGCAGAGAGACCCAGTACTTC CASSIGSGVRRETQYF
TRBJ2-5 . TRBV7-2 . TGTGCCAGCAGCCCGGGGGGCCTCCAAGAGACCCAGTACTTC CASSPGGLQETQYF
TRBJ1-2 . TRBV6-1 . TGTGCCAGCAGTGAAGACACCTCAGTTTATGGCTACACCTTC CASSEDTSVYGYTF
TRBJ1-5 . TRBV12-3/TRBV12-4 . TGTGCCAGCAGTTTGAGTGGGAGCCAGCCCCAGCATTTT CASSLSGSQPQHF
TRBJ2-3 . TRBV20-1 . TGCAGTGCTAGTGGGGGACACCGCACAGATACGCAGTATTTT CSASGGHRTDTQYF
TRBJ1-6 TRBD1 TRBV7-9 . TGTGCCAGCAGCCCACCGACAGGGCCCAATTCACCCCTCCACTTT CASSPPTGPNSPLHF
TRBJ1-6 . TRBV7-3 . TGTGCCAGCAGCTTAGAGGTTTTTTCACCCCTCCACTTT CASSLEVFSPLHF